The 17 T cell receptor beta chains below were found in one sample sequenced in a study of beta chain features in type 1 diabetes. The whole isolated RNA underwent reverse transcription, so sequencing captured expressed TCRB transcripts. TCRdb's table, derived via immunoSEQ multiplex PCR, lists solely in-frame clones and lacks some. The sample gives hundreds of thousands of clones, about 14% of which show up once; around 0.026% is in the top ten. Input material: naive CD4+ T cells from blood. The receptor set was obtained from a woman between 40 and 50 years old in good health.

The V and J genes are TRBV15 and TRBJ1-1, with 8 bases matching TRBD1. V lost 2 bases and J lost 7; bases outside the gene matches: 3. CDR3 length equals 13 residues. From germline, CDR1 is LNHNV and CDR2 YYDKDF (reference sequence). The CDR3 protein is CATSRLTGDEAFF. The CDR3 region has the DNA TGTGCCACCAGCAGACTGACAGGGGATGAAGCTTTCTTT. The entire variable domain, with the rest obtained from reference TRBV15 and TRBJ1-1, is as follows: DAMVIQNPRYQVTQFGKPVTLSCSQTLNHNVMYWYQQKSSQAPKLLFHYYDKDFNNEADTPDNFQSRRPNTSFCFLDIRSPGLGDTAMYLCATSRLTGDEAFFGQGTRLTVV.

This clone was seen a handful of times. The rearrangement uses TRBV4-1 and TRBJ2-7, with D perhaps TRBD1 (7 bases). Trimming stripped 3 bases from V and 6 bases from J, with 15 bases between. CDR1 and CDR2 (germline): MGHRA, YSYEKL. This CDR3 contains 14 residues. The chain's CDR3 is CASSHLSQGGEQYF. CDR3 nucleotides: TGCGCCAGCAGCCACCTGTCGCAGGGGGGCGAGCAGTACTTC.

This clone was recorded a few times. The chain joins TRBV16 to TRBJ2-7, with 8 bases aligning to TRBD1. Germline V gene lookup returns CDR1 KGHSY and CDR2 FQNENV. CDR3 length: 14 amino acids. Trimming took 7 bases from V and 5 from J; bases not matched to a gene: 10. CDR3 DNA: TGTGCCAGCAAACGAACGGGACAGGCTGACGAGCAGTACTTC. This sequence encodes CASKRTGQADEQYF.

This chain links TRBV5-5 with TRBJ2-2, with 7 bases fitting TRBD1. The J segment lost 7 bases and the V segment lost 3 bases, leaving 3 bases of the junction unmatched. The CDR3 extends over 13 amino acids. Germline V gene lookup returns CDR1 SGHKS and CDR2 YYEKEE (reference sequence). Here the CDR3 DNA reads TGTGCCAGCAGCTCGACAGGGTTCGGGGAGCTGTTTTTT. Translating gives CASSSTGFGELFF.

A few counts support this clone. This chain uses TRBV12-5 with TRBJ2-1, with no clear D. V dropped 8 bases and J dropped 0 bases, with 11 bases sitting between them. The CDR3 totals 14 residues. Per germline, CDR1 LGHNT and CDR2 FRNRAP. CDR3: CASTASSSYNEQFF. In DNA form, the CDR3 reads TGTGCTAGTACAGCCTCCAGCTCCTACAATGAGCAGTTCTTC.

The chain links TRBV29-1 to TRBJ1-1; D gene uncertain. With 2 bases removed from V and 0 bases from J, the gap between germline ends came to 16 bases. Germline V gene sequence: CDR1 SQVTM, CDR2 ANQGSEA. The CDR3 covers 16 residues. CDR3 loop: CSVERMESAMNTEAFF. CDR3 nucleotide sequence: TGCAGCGTTGAACGGATGGAGAGTGCAATGAACACTGAAGCTTTCTTT.

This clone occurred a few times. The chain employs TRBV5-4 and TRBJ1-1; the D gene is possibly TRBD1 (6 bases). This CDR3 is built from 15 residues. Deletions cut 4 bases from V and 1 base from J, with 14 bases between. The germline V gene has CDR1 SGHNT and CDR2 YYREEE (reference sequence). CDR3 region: CASSPATGSNTEAFF. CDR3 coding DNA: TGTGCCAGCAGCCCCGCGACAGGATCGAACACTGAAGCTTTCTTT.

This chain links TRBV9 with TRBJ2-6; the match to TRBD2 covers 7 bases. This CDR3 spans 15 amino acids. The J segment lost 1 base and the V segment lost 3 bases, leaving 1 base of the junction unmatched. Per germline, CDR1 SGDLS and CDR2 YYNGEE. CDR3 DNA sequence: TGTGCCAGCAGCGGCGGGGGATCTGGGGCCAACGTCCTGACTTTC. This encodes CASSGGGSGANVLTF.

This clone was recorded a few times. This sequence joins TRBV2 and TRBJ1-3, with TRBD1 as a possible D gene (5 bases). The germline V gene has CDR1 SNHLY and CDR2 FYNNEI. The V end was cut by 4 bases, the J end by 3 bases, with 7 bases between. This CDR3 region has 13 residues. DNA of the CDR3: TGTGCCAGCAGTGTGGGGGGTGGAAACACCATATATTTT. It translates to CASSVGGGNTIYF.

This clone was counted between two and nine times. In DNA form, the CDR3 reads TGCGCCAGCAGCCAAGATGGAAGGGGGCGAGGAAACACCATATATTTT. This gives the protein CASSQDGRGRGNTIYF. The rearrangement joins TRBV4-3 to TRBJ1-3; the match to TRBD1 covers 7 bases. The CDR3 totals 16 residues. Germline V gene data show CDR1 as LGHNA and CDR2 as YSLEER. The ends lost 0 bases at V and 4 bases at J; junction bases unmatched: 6.

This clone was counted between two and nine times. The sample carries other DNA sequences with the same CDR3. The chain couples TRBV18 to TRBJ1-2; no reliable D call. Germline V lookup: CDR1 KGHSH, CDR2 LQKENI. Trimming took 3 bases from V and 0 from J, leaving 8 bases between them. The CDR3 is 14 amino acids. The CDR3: CASSPQDSNYGYTF. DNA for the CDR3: TGTGCCAGCTCACCGCAGGATTCTAACTATGGCTACACCTTC.

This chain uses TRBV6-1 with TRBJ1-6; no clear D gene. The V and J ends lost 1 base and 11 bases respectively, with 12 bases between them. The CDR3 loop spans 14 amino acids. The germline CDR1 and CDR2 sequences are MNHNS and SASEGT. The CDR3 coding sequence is TGTGCCAGCAGTGAAGGCGGAGTCCTTGCACCCCTCCACTTT. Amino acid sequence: CASSEGGVLAPLHF.

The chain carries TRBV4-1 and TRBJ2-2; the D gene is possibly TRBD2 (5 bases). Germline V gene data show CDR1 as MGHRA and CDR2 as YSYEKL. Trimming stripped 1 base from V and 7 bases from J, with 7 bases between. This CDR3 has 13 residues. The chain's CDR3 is CASSQVGGGELFF. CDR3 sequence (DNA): TGCGCCAGCAGCCAAGTCGGAGGCGGGGAGCTGTTTTTT.

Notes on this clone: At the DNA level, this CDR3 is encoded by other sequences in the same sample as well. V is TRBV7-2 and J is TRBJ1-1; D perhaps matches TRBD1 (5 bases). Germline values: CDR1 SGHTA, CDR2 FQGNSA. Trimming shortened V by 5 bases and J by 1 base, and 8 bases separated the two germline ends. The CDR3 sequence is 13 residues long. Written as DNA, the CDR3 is TGTGCCAGCAGCCGAGACAGGAACACTGAAGCTTTCTTT. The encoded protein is CASSRDRNTEAFF.

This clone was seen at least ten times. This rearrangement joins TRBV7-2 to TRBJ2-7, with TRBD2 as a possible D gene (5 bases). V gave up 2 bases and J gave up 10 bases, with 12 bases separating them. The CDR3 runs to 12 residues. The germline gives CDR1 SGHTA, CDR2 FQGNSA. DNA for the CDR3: TGTGCCAGCAGCTTATACGGGGTGGGTCAGTACTTC. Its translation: CASSLYGVGQYF. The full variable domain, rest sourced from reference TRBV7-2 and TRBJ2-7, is GAGVSQSPSNKVTEKGKDVELRCDPISGHTALYWYRQSLGQGLEFLIYFQGNSAPDKSGLPSDRFSAERTGGSVSTLTIQRTQQEDSAVYLCASSLYGVGQYFGPGTRLTVT.

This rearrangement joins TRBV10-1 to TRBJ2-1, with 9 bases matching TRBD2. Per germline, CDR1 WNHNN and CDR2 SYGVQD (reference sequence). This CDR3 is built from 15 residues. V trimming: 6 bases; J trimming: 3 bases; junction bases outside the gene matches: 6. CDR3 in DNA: TGCGCCAGCAGCCGCTTAGCGGGGGACTACAATGAGCAGTTCTTC. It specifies CASSRLAGDYNEQFF.

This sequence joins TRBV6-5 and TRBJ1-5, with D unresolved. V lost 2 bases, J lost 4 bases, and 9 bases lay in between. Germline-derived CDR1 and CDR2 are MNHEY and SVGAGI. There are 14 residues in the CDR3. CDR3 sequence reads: CASSYGQQNQPQHF. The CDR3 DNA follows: TGTGCCAGCAGTTACGGGCAGCAAAATCAGCCCCAGCATTTT.